This is a list of T cell receptor beta chains from one sample in a study of control samples from healthy donors and cancer patients. TCRdb's copy holds only in-frame clones and misses some; the assay was immunoSEQ multiplex PCR. The table records roughly 47,000 clones, around 87% of them present only once. Specimen: PBMCs. Every receptor here comes from a woman aged 55 to 70 with lung cancer. CDR3s include the opening cysteine and the closing phenylalanine or tryptophan. A D gene is named only where the DNA matches it firmly. Size is omitted from some rows. Given values are once, few, many or a class for expanded clones.

d_call: NA
v_call: TRBV14
j_call: TRBJ1-5
clone_size: NA
cdr3_nt: TGTGCCAGCAGCCCACAGGGTTTCAATCAGCCCCAGCATTTT
cdr3_aa: CASSPQGFNQPQHF

d_call: TRBD1
v_call: TRBV7-9
j_call: TRBJ1-2
clone_size: NA
cdr3_nt: TGTGCCAGCAGCGTTGGACAGGGAGAAATCGGGTCTGGCTACACCTTC
cdr3_aa: CASSVGQGEIGSGYTF

d_call: TRBD2
v_call: TRBV2
j_call: TRBJ2-5
clone_size: NA
cdr3_nt: TGTGCCAGCAGGGGACTAGCGGGAGAAGAGACCCAGTACTTC
cdr3_aa: CASRGLAGEETQYF

d_call: TRBD2
v_call: TRBV7-9
j_call: TRBJ2-1
clone_size: NA
cdr3_nt: TGTGCCAGCAGCTTGTTACTTTTTTCGGCGGGGGACAATGAGCAGTTCTTC
cdr3_aa: CASSLLLFSAGDNEQFF

d_call: TRBD2
v_call: TRBV3-1/TRBV3-2
j_call: TRBJ2-1
clone_size: NA
cdr3_nt: TGTGCCAGCAGCCAACTGGGGGCGACTAGCGGGAGTAGTCGCAATGAGCAGTTCTTC
cdr3_aa: CASSQLGATSGSSRNEQFF

d_call: NA
v_call: TRBV18
j_call: TRBJ2-4
clone_size: NA
cdr3_nt: TGTGCCAGGAGGGTTGACATTCAGTACTTC
cdr3_aa: CARRVDIQYF

d_call: NA
v_call: TRBV7-3
j_call: TRBJ2-2
clone_size: NA
cdr3_nt: TGTGCCAGCAGCTTAGGGGGGAACACCGGGGAGCTGTTTTTT
cdr3_aa: CASSLGGNTGELFF

d_call: TRBD2
v_call: TRBV7-6
j_call: TRBJ2-3
clone_size: NA
cdr3_nt: TGTGCCAGCAGCTCAAGCCTAGGGACTAGCGAAGCAGATACGCAGTATTTT
cdr3_aa: CASSSSLGTSEADTQYF

d_call: TRBD2
v_call: TRBV29-1
j_call: TRBJ2-3
clone_size: NA
cdr3_nt: TGCAGCGTTGGTGGGGGGGTTTATACGCAGTATTTT
cdr3_aa: CSVGGGVYTQYF

d_call: NA
v_call: TRBV9
j_call: TRBJ2-2
clone_size: NA
cdr3_nt: TGTGCCAGCAGCGGTAACTCTGGGGAGCTGTTTTTT
cdr3_aa: CASSGNSGELFF

d_call: NA
v_call: TRBV6-2/TRBV6-3
j_call: TRBJ1-1
clone_size: NA
cdr3_nt: TGTGCCAGCAGTTCCTCCAGGGTTGGGGTGAAGAACACTGAAGCTTTCTTT
cdr3_aa: CASSSSRVGVKNTEAFF

d_call: NA
v_call: TRBV5-1
j_call: TRBJ2-7
clone_size: NA
cdr3_nt: TGCGCCAGCAGGACAGACTCCTACGAGCAGTACTTC
cdr3_aa: CASRTDSYEQYF

d_call: NA
v_call: TRBV2
j_call: TRBJ1-4
clone_size: NA
cdr3_nt: TGTGCCAGCAGTGAATCGGGCACCCGCCTAGAAAAACTGTTTTTT
cdr3_aa: CASSESGTRLEKLFF

d_call: TRBD2
v_call: TRBV11-2
j_call: TRBJ2-7
clone_size: NA
cdr3_nt: TGTGCCAGCAGCTTGCTAGCGGGAGGCTACGAGCAGTACTTC
cdr3_aa: CASSLLAGGYEQYF

d_call: TRBD1
v_call: TRBV27
j_call: TRBJ2-7
clone_size: few
cdr3_nt: TGTGCCAGCAGCCAACAGGGGGCGGACTACGAGCAGTACTTC
cdr3_aa: CASSQQGADYEQYF

d_call: NA
v_call: TRBV19
j_call: TRBJ1-2
clone_size: NA
cdr3_nt: TGTGCCAGTAGCCCGACATTATGGGACTATGGCTACACCTTC
cdr3_aa: CASSPTLWDYGYTF

d_call: TRBD2
v_call: TRBV7-3
j_call: TRBJ2-3
clone_size: NA
cdr3_nt: TGTGCCAGCAGCTTAGGACTAGCCGGTACGCAGTATTTT
cdr3_aa: CASSLGLAGTQYF

d_call: TRBD2
v_call: TRBV5-4
j_call: TRBJ2-2
clone_size: NA
cdr3_nt: TGTGCCAGCAGCTTGGCGGAACTAGCGGAGAACACCGGGGAGCTGTTTTTT
cdr3_aa: CASSLAELAENTGELFF

d_call: TRBD1
v_call: TRBV6-5
j_call: TRBJ2-7
clone_size: once
cdr3_nt: TGTGCCAGCAGGGACAGGGGCCTCTCCTACGAGCAGTACTTC
cdr3_aa: CASRDRGLSYEQYF

d_call: NA
v_call: TRBV5-1
j_call: TRBJ2-3
clone_size: NA
cdr3_nt: TGCGCCAGCAGCTTGGCCCCGGATACGCAGTATTTT
cdr3_aa: CASSLAPDTQYF

d_call: NA
v_call: TRBV5-5
j_call: TRBJ2-7
clone_size: NA
cdr3_nt: TGTGCCAGCAGCTCCCGGGCGGGGACAGCTTCCTACGAGCAGTACTTC
cdr3_aa: CASSSRAGTASYEQYF

d_call: NA
v_call: TRBV18
j_call: TRBJ1-5
clone_size: NA
cdr3_nt: TGTGCCAGCTCACCAGGGGTAGCTCAGCCCCAGCATTTT
cdr3_aa: CASSPGVAQPQHF

d_call: NA
v_call: TRBV27
j_call: TRBJ1-5
clone_size: NA
cdr3_nt: TGTGCCAGCAGTTCTTCCTTTAGCCAGCCCCAGCATTTT
cdr3_aa: CASSSSFSQPQHF

d_call: NA
v_call: TRBV10-1
j_call: TRBJ2-5
clone_size: NA
cdr3_nt: TGCGCCAGCAGTGAAAGTGGACAGACAGAGACCCAGTACTTC
cdr3_aa: CASSESGQTETQYF

d_call: TRBD1
v_call: TRBV29-1
j_call: TRBJ2-4
clone_size: once
cdr3_nt: TGCAGCGTTGAGTGGGGATCTCCGGGACAGGAATACAAAAACATTCAGTACTTC
cdr3_aa: CSVEWGSPGQEYKNIQYF

d_call: TRBD1
v_call: TRBV20-1
j_call: TRBJ2-1
clone_size: NA
cdr3_nt: TGCAGTGCTAGTCCCAGGACAGGGAGCTCCTACAATGAGCAGTTCTTC
cdr3_aa: CSASPRTGSSYNEQFF

d_call: TRBD2
v_call: TRBV24-1
j_call: TRBJ2-3
clone_size: once
cdr3_nt: TGTGCCACCAGTGATTTGACTAGCGGGGTCACAGATACGCAGTATTTT
cdr3_aa: CATSDLTSGVTDTQYF

d_call: NA
v_call: TRBV30
j_call: TRBJ1-1
clone_size: NA
cdr3_nt: TGTGCCGGTGTACGGGACGGGATGAACACTGAAGCTTTCTTT
cdr3_aa: CAGVRDGMNTEAFF

d_call: NA
v_call: TRBV6-1
j_call: TRBJ1-2
clone_size: NA
cdr3_nt: TGTGCCAGCAGTGAAGCCTCACAGGGTCGTGGCTACACCTTC
cdr3_aa: CASSEASQGRGYTF

d_call: TRBD2
v_call: TRBV5-6
j_call: TRBJ2-7
clone_size: NA
cdr3_nt: TGTGCCAGCAGCGGCCGGACTAGCGGGAGGGGCGAGCAGTACTTC
cdr3_aa: CASSGRTSGRGEQYF

d_call: TRBD1
v_call: TRBV5-5
j_call: TRBJ1-5
clone_size: few
cdr3_nt: TGTGCCAGCAGCTCGCGGGACAGGCTGCATTTT
cdr3_aa: CASSSRDRLHF

d_call: NA
v_call: TRBV2
j_call: TRBJ1-1
clone_size: NA
cdr3_nt: TGTGCCAGCAGTTTCAGTAGGACTGACCGTGAAGCTTTCTTT
cdr3_aa: CASSFSRTDREAFF

d_call: NA
v_call: TRBV28
j_call: TRBJ2-5
clone_size: NA
cdr3_nt: TGTGCCACAGGGATCTTTGAAGAGACCCAGTACTTC
cdr3_aa: CATGIFEETQYF

d_call: NA
v_call: TRBV30
j_call: TRBJ1-5
clone_size: NA
cdr3_nt: TGTGCCTGGAGTGTTGGAGGATTGGGCAATCAGCCCCAGCATTTT
cdr3_aa: CAWSVGGLGNQPQHF

d_call: NA
v_call: TRBV19
j_call: TRBJ2-1
clone_size: NA
cdr3_nt: TGTGCCAGTAGTATAGATCAGGGGAATGAGCAGTTCTTC
cdr3_aa: CASSIDQGNEQFF

d_call: NA
v_call: TRBV4-3
j_call: TRBJ1-2
clone_size: once
cdr3_nt: TGCGCCAGCAGCCAAGATCGACAGACGTCCTATGGCTACACCTTC
cdr3_aa: CASSQDRQTSYGYTF

d_call: NA
v_call: TRBV9
j_call: TRBJ1-5
clone_size: NA
cdr3_nt: TGTGCCAGCAGCGTAGAAGGGGGTAGCAATCAGCCCCAGCATTTT
cdr3_aa: CASSVEGGSNQPQHF

d_call: NA
v_call: TRBV5-1
j_call: TRBJ2-5
clone_size: NA
cdr3_nt: TGCGCCAGCAGCTCAGGGGGGGGACTGGAAGAGACCCAGTACTTC
cdr3_aa: CASSSGGGLEETQYF

d_call: NA
v_call: TRBV6-6
j_call: TRBJ1-1
clone_size: NA
cdr3_nt: TGTGCCAGCAGTTACTCGGACTGGACTGAAGCTTTCTTT
cdr3_aa: CASSYSDWTEAFF

d_call: NA
v_call: TRBV7-9
j_call: TRBJ2-7
clone_size: once
cdr3_nt: TGTGCCAGCAGCTTCAGTCTGGGGTCCGGCGAGCAGTACTTC
cdr3_aa: CASSFSLGSGEQYF

d_call: NA
v_call: TRBV6-2/TRBV6-3
j_call: TRBJ2-7
clone_size: NA
cdr3_nt: TGTGCCAGCAGTTACTCGATATCCCTAAGCCCGTACGAGCAGTACTTC
cdr3_aa: CASSYSISLSPYEQYF

d_call: NA
v_call: TRBV30
j_call: TRBJ1-4
clone_size: NA
cdr3_nt: TGTGCCTGGAGTGTTGGGGGCGGGGGAAAACTGTTTTTT
cdr3_aa: CAWSVGGGGKLFF

d_call: NA
v_call: TRBV15
j_call: TRBJ2-7
clone_size: NA
cdr3_nt: TGTGCCACCAGCAGAGATCACAGGTCGGGGGAGCAGTACTTC
cdr3_aa: CATSRDHRSGEQYF

d_call: TRBD2
v_call: TRBV6-1
j_call: TRBJ2-1
clone_size: NA
cdr3_nt: TGTGCCAGCAGTGAAGGAACTAGCGGGAGTGGTTACAATGAGCAGTTCTTC
cdr3_aa: CASSEGTSGSGYNEQFF

d_call: TRBD2
v_call: TRBV7-9
j_call: TRBJ2-1
clone_size: NA
cdr3_nt: TGTGCCAGCAGCCAACTAGCGGGAGGAACTAATGAGCAGTTCTTC
cdr3_aa: CASSQLAGGTNEQFF

d_call: NA
v_call: TRBV20-1
j_call: TRBJ1-2
clone_size: NA
cdr3_nt: TGCAGTGCCCGCCCGCCTTATTTC
cdr3_aa: CSARPPYF

d_call: NA
v_call: TRBV30
j_call: TRBJ2-3
clone_size: NA
cdr3_nt: TGTGCCTGCATGAGGGACACCTATAGCACAGATACGCAGTATTTT
cdr3_aa: CACMRDTYSTDTQYF

d_call: NA
v_call: TRBV5-1
j_call: TRBJ2-7
clone_size: NA
cdr3_nt: TGCGCCAGCGGCCCACCGGGACACCCCACCTACGAGCAGTACTTC
cdr3_aa: CASGPPGHPTYEQYF

d_call: NA
v_call: TRBV24-1
j_call: TRBJ2-2
clone_size: NA
cdr3_nt: TGTGCCACCAGTGATCCAGCGACAGGGAACACCGGGGAGCTGTTTTTT
cdr3_aa: CATSDPATGNTGELFF

d_call: NA
v_call: TRBV19
j_call: TRBJ2-1
clone_size: NA
cdr3_nt: TGTGCCAGTAGTATGCCGGGTGAGCAGTTCTTC
cdr3_aa: CASSMPGEQFF